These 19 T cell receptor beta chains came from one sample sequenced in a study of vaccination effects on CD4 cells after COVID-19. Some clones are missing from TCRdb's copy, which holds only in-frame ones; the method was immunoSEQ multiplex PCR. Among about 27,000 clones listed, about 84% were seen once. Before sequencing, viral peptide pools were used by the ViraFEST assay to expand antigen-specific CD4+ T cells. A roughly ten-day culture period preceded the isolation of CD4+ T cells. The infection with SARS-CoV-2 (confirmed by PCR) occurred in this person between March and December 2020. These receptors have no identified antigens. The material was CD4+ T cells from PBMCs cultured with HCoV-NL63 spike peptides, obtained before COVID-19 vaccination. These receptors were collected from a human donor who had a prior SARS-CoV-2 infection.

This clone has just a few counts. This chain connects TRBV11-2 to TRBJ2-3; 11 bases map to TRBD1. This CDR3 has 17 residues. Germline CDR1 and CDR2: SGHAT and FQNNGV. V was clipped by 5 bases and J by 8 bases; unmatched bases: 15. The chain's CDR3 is CASSPHQGQGGLGTQYF. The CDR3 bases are TGTGCCAGCAGCCCACACCAGGGACAGGGGGGATTGGGTACGCAGTATTTT.

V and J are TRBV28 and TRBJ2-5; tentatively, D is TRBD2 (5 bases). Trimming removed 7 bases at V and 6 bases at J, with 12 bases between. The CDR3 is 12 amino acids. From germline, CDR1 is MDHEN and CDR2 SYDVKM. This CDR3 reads CASNGVGKTQYF. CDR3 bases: TGTGCCAGCAACGGGGTAGGGAAGACCCAGTACTTC.

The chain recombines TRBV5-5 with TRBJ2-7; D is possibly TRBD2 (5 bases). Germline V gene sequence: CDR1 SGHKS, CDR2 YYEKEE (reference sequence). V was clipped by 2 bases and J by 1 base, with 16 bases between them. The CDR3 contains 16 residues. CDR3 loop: CASSLELRTGSYEQYF. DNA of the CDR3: TGTGCCAGCAGCTTAGAATTACGGACTGGGTCCTACGAGCAGTACTTC.

The CDR3 nucleotides are TGTGCCAGCAGCCAAGTGCGGGGGGGTAAGCCCCAGCATTTT. This sequence encodes CASSQVRGGKPQHF. The chain recombines TRBV4-2 with TRBJ1-5, with D tentatively TRBD1 (5 bases). The ends were cut back, 1 base at V and 8 bases at J, with 12 bases in the middle. Germline V gives CDR1 LGHNA, CDR2 YNFKEQ. This CDR3 region has 14 residues.

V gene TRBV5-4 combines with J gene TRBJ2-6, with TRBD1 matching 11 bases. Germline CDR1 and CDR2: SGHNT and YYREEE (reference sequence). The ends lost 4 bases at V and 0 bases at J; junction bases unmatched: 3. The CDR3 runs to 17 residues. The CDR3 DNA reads TGTGCCAGCAGCCCCGGGACAGGGGGCTCTGGGGCCAACGTCCTGACTTTC. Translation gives CASSPGTGGSGANVLTF.

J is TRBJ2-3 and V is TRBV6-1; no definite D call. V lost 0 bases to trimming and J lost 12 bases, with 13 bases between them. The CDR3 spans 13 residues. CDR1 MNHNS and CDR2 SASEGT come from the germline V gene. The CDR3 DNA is TGTGCCAGCAGTGAAGCCGAAAGGCCCGGTCAGTATTTT. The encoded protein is CASSEAERPGQYF.

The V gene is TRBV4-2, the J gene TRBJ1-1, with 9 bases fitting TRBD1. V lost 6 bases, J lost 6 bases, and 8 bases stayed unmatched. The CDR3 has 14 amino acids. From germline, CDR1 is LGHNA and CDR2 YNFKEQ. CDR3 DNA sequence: TGTGCCAGCAGTCCTAGGACAGGGGACTCTGAAGCTTTCTTT. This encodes CASSPRTGDSEAFF.

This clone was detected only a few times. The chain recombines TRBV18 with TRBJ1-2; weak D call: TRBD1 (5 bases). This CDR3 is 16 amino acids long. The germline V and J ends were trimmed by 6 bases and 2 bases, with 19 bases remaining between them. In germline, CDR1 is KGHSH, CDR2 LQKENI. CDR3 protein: CASSPRSGDGNYGYTF. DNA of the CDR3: TGTGCCAGCTCCCCGAGGTCCGGGGACGGAAACTATGGCTACACCTTC.

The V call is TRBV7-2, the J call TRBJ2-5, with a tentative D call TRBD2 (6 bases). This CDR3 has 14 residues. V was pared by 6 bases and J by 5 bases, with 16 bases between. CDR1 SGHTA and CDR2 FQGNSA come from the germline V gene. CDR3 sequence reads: CASRTSGVAETQYF. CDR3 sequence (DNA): TGTGCCAGCAGAACCTCGGGGGTCGCCGAGACCCAGTACTTC.

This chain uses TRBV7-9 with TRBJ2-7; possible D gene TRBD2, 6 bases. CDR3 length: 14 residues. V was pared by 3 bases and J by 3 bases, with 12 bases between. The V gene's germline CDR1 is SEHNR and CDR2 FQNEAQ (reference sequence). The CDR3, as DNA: TGTGCCAGCAGCTTCGGGGGATCCCTCTACGAGCAGTACTTC. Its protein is CASSFGGSLYEQYF.

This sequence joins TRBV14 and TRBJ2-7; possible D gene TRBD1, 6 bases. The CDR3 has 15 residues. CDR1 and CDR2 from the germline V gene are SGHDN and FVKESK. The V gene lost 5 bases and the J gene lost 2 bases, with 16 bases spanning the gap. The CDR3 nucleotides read TGTGCCAGCAGCTCTTCCTCAGGGGCCGCCTACGAGCAGTACTTC. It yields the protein CASSSSSGAAYEQYF. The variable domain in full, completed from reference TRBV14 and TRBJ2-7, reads EAGVTQFPSHSVIEKGQTVTLRCDPISGHDNLYWYRRVMGKEIKFLLHFVKESKQDESGMPNNRFLAERTGGTYSTLKVQPAELEDSGVYFCASSSSSGAAYEQYFGPGTRLTVT.

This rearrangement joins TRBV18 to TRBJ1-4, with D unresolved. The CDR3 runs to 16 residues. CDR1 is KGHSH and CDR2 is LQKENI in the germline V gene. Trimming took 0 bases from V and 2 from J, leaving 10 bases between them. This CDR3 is CASSPPGIWTNEKLFF. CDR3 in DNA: TGTGCCAGCTCACCACCCGGGATATGGACTAATGAAAAACTGTTTTTT.

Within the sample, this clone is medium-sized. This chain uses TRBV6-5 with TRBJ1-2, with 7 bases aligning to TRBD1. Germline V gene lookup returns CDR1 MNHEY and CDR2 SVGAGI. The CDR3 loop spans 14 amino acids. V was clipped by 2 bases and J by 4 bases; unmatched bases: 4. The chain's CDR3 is CASSYDRAPYGYTF. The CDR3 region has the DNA TGTGCCAGCAGTTACGACAGGGCCCCCTATGGCTACACCTTC.

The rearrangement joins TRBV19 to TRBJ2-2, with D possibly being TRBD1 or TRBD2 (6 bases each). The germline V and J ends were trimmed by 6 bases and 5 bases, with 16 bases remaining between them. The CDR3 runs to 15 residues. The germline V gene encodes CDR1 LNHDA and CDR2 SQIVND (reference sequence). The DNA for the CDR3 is TGTGCCAGTAGGCAGGGGACTGATCGGACCGGGGAGCTGTTTTTT. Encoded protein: CASRQGTDRTGELFF.

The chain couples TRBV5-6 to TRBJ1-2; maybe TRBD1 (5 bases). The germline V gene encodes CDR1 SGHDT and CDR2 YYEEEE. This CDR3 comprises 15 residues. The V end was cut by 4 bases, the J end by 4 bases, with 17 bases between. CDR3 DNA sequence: TGTGCCAGCAGCCGGGGGGTCCGACAGACCTATGGCTACACCTTC. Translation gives CASSRGVRQTYGYTF.

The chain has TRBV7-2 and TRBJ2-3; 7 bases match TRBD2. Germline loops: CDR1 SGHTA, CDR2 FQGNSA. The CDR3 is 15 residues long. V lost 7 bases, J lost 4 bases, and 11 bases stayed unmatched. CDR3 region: CASTWGGVDADTQYF. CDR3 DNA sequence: TGTGCCAGCACCTGGGGGGGAGTTGACGCAGATACGCAGTATTTT. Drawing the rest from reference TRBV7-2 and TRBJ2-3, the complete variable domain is GAGVSQSPSNKVTEKGKDVELRCDPISGHTALYWYRQSLGQGLEFLIYFQGNSAPDKSGLPSDRFSAERTGGSVSTLTIQRTQQEDSAVYLCASTWGGVDADTQYFGPGTRLTVL.

CDR3 sequence reads: CASSPGTGIFQPQHF. The CDR3 nucleotides read TGTGCCAGCAGCCCCGGGACAGGGATCTTTCAGCCCCAGCATTTT. This chain links TRBV7-9 with TRBJ1-5; TRBD1 agrees at 9 bases. The CDR3 has 15 amino acids. Germline V CDR1 and CDR2: SEHNR, FQNEAQ (reference sequence). The ends lost 5 bases at V and 6 bases at J; junction bases unmatched: 8.

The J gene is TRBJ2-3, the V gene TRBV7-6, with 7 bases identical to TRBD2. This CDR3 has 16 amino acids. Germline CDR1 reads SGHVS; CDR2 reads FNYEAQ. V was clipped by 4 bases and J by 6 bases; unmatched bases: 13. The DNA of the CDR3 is TGTGCCAGCAGCTCCGGGACTATGGTTAGTAGGGATACGCAGTATTTT. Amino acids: CASSSGTMVSRDTQYF.

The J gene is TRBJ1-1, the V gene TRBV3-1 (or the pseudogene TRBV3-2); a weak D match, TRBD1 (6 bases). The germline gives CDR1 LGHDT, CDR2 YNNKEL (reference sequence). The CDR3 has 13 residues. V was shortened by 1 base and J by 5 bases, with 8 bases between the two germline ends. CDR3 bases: TGTGCCAGCAGCCAAGGGAGGGGGACTGAAGCTTTCTTT. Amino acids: CASSQGRGTEAFF.